This T cell receptor (beta chain) came from a study of cytomegalovirus exposure and HLA in healthy donors. Overall study: The approximately 130 validation repertoires matched the roughly 650 first-cohort repertoires in platform, a later analysis reported.

A remark on this clone: The antigen remains unidentified.

Study outcomes and limitations: Cytomegalovirus association was assigned to 150 to 200 TCR beta chains. There were some public TCRs occurring in many donors, but most TCR sequences were rare. Reports indicated that the classifier achieved high specificity and sensitivity in diagnosing cytomegalovirus status.

Trimming took 7 bases from V and 4 from J, leaving 8 bases between them. The CDR3 has 12 residues. CDR1 is SNHLY, CDR2 FYNNEI, per germline. Generated by immunoSEQ multiplex PCR, the TCRdb table keeps only in-frame clones and is missing some. The sample records under 85,000 clones, about 94% being singletons. The V call is TRBV2, the J call TRBJ1-5, with D perhaps matching TRBD1 (5 bases). The sequence came from a woman younger than 35 in good health and CMV-seronegative. The sample was PBMCs. CDR3 nucleotide sequence: TGTGCCAGCAATGACAGAAATCAGCCCCAGCATTTT. Its protein product is CASNDRNQPQHF. Drawing the rest from reference TRBV2 and TRBJ1-5, the complete variable domain is EPEVTQTPSHQVTQMGQEVILRCVPISNHLYFYWYRQILGQKVEFLVSFYNNEISEKSEIFDDQFSVERPDGSNFTLKIRSTKLEDSAMYFCASNDRNQPQHFGDGTRLSIL.